This TCR beta chain was obtained from a study of cytotoxic CD8 clonotypes in ibrutinib-treated CLL. The overall study: Once patients had received a median approximately twelve months of treatment, range 6 to 36, response samples were obtained.

Findings of the study overall: Public clonotypes proved infrequent, and on treatment they shrank or remained steady.

Note on this clone: Its target is not known.

CDR1 MNHNY and CDR2 SVGAGI come from the germline V gene (reference sequence). V was pared by 7 bases and J by 0 bases, with 13 bases between. The CDR3 is made up of 15 amino acids. The method was immunoSEQ multiplex PCR; TCRdb's version includes in-frame clones alone and lacks a portion of them. The data contain 150,000 or so clones, around nine tenths of them singletons. The rearrangement links TRBV6-6 to TRBJ1-3, with D maybe TRBD1 (6 bases). The sequences come from PBMCs, collected at disease progression, from a patient treated with ibrutinib. The source of this sequence is a human donor with chronic lymphocytic leukemia. As DNA, the CDR3 is TGTGCCAGCACAGGGGAACACCACTCTGGAAACACCATATATTTT. Amino acids: CASTGEHHSGNTIYF.